The 26 T cell receptor beta chains in this list originate from one sample, sequenced in a study of post-analysis software for immune sequencing data. Findings of the study overall: Controls had lower frequencies than patients of five TRBV segments, which included TRBV5-6, TRBV5-1 and TRBV20-1.

Unique molecular identifiers featured in each of the TCR beta cDNA libraries. One entry per CDR3 protein, called by TCRdb with MiXCR from the PCR reads. Of 820,000 or so distinct CDR3 sequences listed, roughly 50% are singletons. Which antigens these TCRs recognize remains unknown. The sequenced material came from blood. These receptors came from a girl aged 10 to 17 with multiple sclerosis.

This clonotype was observed a handful of times. The CDR3 region is CSARSDPPSKQYF. The CDR3 nucleotides read TGCAGTGCTAGATCGGACCCTCCTTCGAAGCAGTACTTC. V and J are TRBV20-1 and TRBJ2-7; D gene ambiguous. V was trimmed by 2 bases and J by 8 bases, leaving 16 bases between them. Germline loops: CDR1 DFQATT, CDR2 SNEGSKA (reference sequence). The CDR3 has 13 residues.

The rearrangement joins TRBV5-1 to TRBJ2-3, with D perhaps TRBD1 (5 bases). Germline V gene data show CDR1 as SGHRS and CDR2 as YFSETQ. Deletions cut 5 bases from V and 2 bases from J, with 9 bases between. The CDR3 consists of 13 residues. The CDR3, as DNA: TGCGCCAGCAGACAGGACGCCACAGATACGCAGTATTTT. Residues: CASRQDATDTQYF.

The chain is built from TRBV7-9 and TRBJ2-7; D is perhaps TRBD2 (7 bases). The V gene's germline CDR1 is SEHNR and CDR2 FQNEAQ (reference sequence). V was cut by 1 base and J by 7 bases, with 11 bases left in between. This CDR3 spans 13 amino acids. The CDR3 DNA reads TGTGCCAGCAGCTTAGACGGGGGGCGTGAGCAGTACTTC. Translation gives CASSLDGGREQYF. The entire variable domain, with the rest obtained from reference TRBV7-9 and TRBJ2-7, is as follows: DTGVSQNPRHKITKRGQNVTFRCDPISEHNRLYWYRQTLGQGPEFLTYFQNEAQLEKSRLLSDRFSAERPKGSFSTLEIQRTEQGDSAMYLCASSLDGGREQYFGPGTRLTVT.

The chain joins TRBV6-1 to TRBJ2-4; no firm D call. This CDR3 comprises 15 residues. The V and J ends lost 4 bases and 1 base respectively, with 11 bases between them. The germline CDR1 and CDR2 sequences are MNHNS and SASEGT. The CDR3 reads CASSGGLGAKNIQYF. For the CDR3, the DNA is TGTGCCAGCAGTGGTGGGCTTGGGGCCAAAAACATTCAGTACTTC.

The chain couples TRBV5-6 to TRBJ2-1, with 8 bases aligning to TRBD1. This CDR3 comprises 14 residues. J lost 6 bases, V lost 5 bases, and 7 bases had no gene match. In germline, CDR1 is SGHDT, CDR2 YYEEEE. The CDR3 nucleotides read TGTGCCAGCAGGGGGGACAGGCCTCCCAATGAGCAGTTCTTC. Translated, it gives CASRGDRPPNEQFF.

On this clonotype: A read error may account for a junction end that differs from germline. The rearrangement joins TRBV20-1 to TRBJ1-4; TRBD1 aligns across 7 bases. Germline CDR1 reads DFQATT; CDR2 reads SNEGSKA (reference sequence). The CDR3 loop spans 15 amino acids. The CDR3 loop is CSARQGGTHNEKRFF. CDR3 nucleotide sequence: TGCAGTGCGCGCCAGGGGGGGACACATAATGAAAAACGGTTTTTT.

This clonotype was found many times. The J gene is TRBJ1-2, the V gene TRBV7-3; TRBD1 might be the D (5 bases). Germline assignment: CDR1 SGHTA and CDR2 FQGTGA. The CDR3 spans 13 residues. V dropped 3 bases and J dropped 2 bases, with 7 bases sitting between them. CDR3 loop: CASSLAGNYGYTF. CDR3 nucleotide sequence: TGTGCCAGCAGCTTGGCAGGGAACTATGGCTACACCTTC.

This chain uses TRBV15 with TRBJ2-7; 10 positions agree with TRBD1. CDR3 length: 14 residues. J gave up 6 bases and V 3 bases, and 5 bases lay outside the gene matches. Germline V gene lookup returns CDR1 LNHNV and CDR2 YYDKDF (reference sequence). The CDR3 sequence is CATSRDRGVSEQYF. CDR3 in DNA: TGTGCCACCAGCAGGGACAGGGGGGTTTCCGAGCAGTACTTC.

This CDR3 reads CAIKMADTQYF. For the CDR3, the DNA is TGTGCCATCAAGATGGCAGATACGCAGTATTTT. V gene TRBV10-3 combines with J gene TRBJ2-3; D is ambiguous. The CDR3 loop spans 11 amino acids. Germline CDR1 reads ENHRY; CDR2 reads SYGVKD. Trimming took 7 bases from V and 4 from J, leaving 6 bases between them.

This rearrangement joins TRBV4-2 to TRBJ1-3; D ambiguous. The V and J ends lost 4 bases and 0 bases respectively, with 13 bases between them. The length of the CDR3 is 16 residues. Germline CDR1 reads LGHNA; CDR2 reads YNFKEQ. The CDR3 spells CASSPEAPHSGNTIYF. CDR3 DNA: TGTGCCAGCAGCCCCGAGGCCCCCCACTCTGGAAACACCATATATTTT.

Of note for this clonotype: The missing conserved phenylalanine or tryptophan at the end of this CDR3 makes a read error likely. This chain links TRBV24-1 with TRBJ2-3; 9 nucleotides agree with TRBD2. The CDR3 length is 15 residues. From germline, CDR1 is KGHDR and CDR2 SFDVKD. Trimming took 7 bases from V and 0 from J; bases not matched to a gene: 4. The CDR3 region has the DNA TGTGCCACCAGCGCGACTAGCGGTAGCACAGATACGCAGTATGTT. This encodes CATSATSGSTDTQYV.

This clonotype was detected only a few times. This chain uses TRBV20-1 with TRBJ1-6, with D possibly TRBD1 on 6 matching bases. V lost 0 bases and J lost 10, with 22 bases in between. This CDR3 is 17 amino acids long. From germline, CDR1 is DFQATT and CDR2 SNEGSKA (reference sequence). CDR3 residues: CSARDSTGGNSWSPLHF. DNA of the CDR3: TGCAGTGCTAGAGACTCGACAGGTGGAAATAGTTGGTCACCCCTCCACTTT.

About this clonotype itself: A read error may account for a junction end that differs from germline. The chain has TRBV7-6 and TRBJ2-5, with 7 bases matching TRBD1. The better agreement between TRBJ2-7 and the DNA end casts doubt on the J call. The germline CDR1 and CDR2 sequences are SGHVS and FNYEAQ. This CDR3 has 14 amino acids. The CDR3 is CASSPTGVSCEQYF. DNA for the CDR3: TGTGCCAGCAGCCCTACAGGGGTTTCCTGCGAGCAGTACTTC.

This chain uses TRBV20-1 with TRBJ1-4; 7 nucleotides align to TRBD1. Germline CDR1 and CDR2: DFQATT and SNEGSKA (reference sequence). The V gene end was trimmed by 0 bases and the J gene end by 0 bases; junction bases not matched to a gene: 1. The CDR3 runs to 15 residues. CDR3 sequence: CSARDGTATNEKLFF. CDR3 nucleotides: TGCAGTGCTAGAGATGGGACAGCAACTAATGAAAAACTGTTTTTT.

V gene TRBV7-2 combines with J gene TRBJ2-3; tentative D call: TRBD2 (6 bases). The V gene lost 1 base and the J gene lost 5 bases, with 10 bases spanning the gap. The CDR3 has 14 residues. Germline-derived CDR1 and CDR2 are SGHTA and FQGNSA. The CDR3 is CASSLEFGGDTQYF. The CDR3 DNA reads TGTGCCAGCAGCTTAGAATTCGGGGGAGATACGCAGTATTTT.

The chain combines TRBV9 with TRBJ2-7; D unresolved. Germline CDR1 and CDR2: SGDLS and YYNGEE. CDR3 length: 15 amino acids. Between the trimmed V and J ends, which lost 0 bases and 2 bases, there was a span of 12 bases. The CDR3, as DNA: TGTGCCAGCAGCGTAGGTTCCCAGTCCCCCTACGAGCAGTACTTC. Its protein product is CASSVGSQSPYEQYF.

The genes are TRBV7-9 and TRBJ1-2; D call uncertain. The CDR3 contains 12 residues. CDR1 and CDR2 (germline): SEHNR, FQNEAQ (reference sequence). V was shortened by 6 bases and J by 8 bases, with 13 bases between the two germline ends. CDR3 nucleotides: TGTGCCAGCAGTCATACTTGGGAAGGCTACACCTTC. This sequence encodes CASSHTWEGYTF.

V usage is TRBV7-3 and J usage is TRBJ2-6; tentatively, D is TRBD1 (6 bases). Trimming took off 5 bases at V and 4 bases at J, with 9 bases between the two ends. Germline CDR1 reads SGHTA; CDR2 reads FQGTGA. This CDR3 is built from 14 residues. CDR3 DNA: TGTGCCAGCAGCCCAGGGGTAGGGGCCAACGTCCTGACTTTC. Protein product: CASSPGVGANVLTF.

The chain uses TRBV29-1 and TRBJ1-2; tentatively, D is TRBD1 (6 bases). CDR3 length: 13 residues. V was pared by 4 bases and J by 2 bases, with 11 bases between. The V gene's germline CDR1 is SQVTM and CDR2 ANQGSEA. The CDR3 sequence: CSVGGTPNYGYTF. The CDR3 nucleotides read TGCAGCGTTGGAGGGACACCGAACTATGGCTACACCTTC.

This clonotype was seen a handful of times. This rearrangement joins TRBV12-3 or TRBV12-4 to TRBJ1-5; D ambiguous. The CDR3 is 15 amino acids. V lost 2 bases to trimming and J lost 3 bases, with 11 bases between them. Here the CDR3 reads CASSLPTDYNQPQHF. CDR3 in DNA: TGTGCCAGCAGTTTACCCACGGACTACAATCAGCCCCAGCATTTT.

The CDR3 bases are TGTGCCAGCAGCCCAACGGGGGACGGTTATTCACCCCTCCACTTT. This translates into CASSPTGDGYSPLHF. This chain joins TRBV9 and TRBJ1-6; possibly TRBD1 for D (5 bases). Trimming took off 4 bases at V and 8 bases at J, with 16 bases between the two ends. Germline values: CDR1 SGDLS, CDR2 YYNGEE. The CDR3 consists of 15 residues.

The sample holds a few counts of this clonotype. The chain carries TRBV20-1 and TRBJ1-2; TRBD1 matches 10 bases. CDR1 and CDR2 (germline): DFQATT, SNEGSKA (reference sequence). The CDR3 sequence is 15 residues long. V lost 5 bases to trimming and J lost 0 bases; unmatched junction nucleotides: 6. The CDR3 loop is CSASGTGDPNYGYTF. The CDR3 coding sequence is TGCAGTGCTTCCGGGACAGGGGATCCTAACTATGGCTACACCTTC.

The CDR3 bases are TGTGCCAGCAGCACACCCTCCAGCTCCTACAATGAGCAGTTCTTC. It yields the protein CASSTPSSSYNEQFF. V and J are TRBV7-2 and TRBJ2-1; D gene uncertain. The CDR3 spans 15 residues. Trimming took 5 bases from V and 0 from J, leaving 11 bases between them. Looked up from germline, CDR1 is SGHTA and CDR2 is FQGNSA.

The CDR3 nucleotides read TGTGCCAGCAGCTTAGTATCGGGGGGCGCAGAGACCCAGTACTTC. Encoded protein: CASSLVSGGAETQYF. The rearrangement joins TRBV7-8 to TRBJ2-5, with a tentative D call TRBD2 (7 bases). The ends were cut back, 1 base at V and 4 bases at J, with 13 bases in the middle. CDR1 SGHVS and CDR2 FQNEAQ come from the germline V gene. This CDR3 contains 15 residues.

The V call is TRBV29-1, the J call TRBJ2-7; TRBD2 aligns across 7 bases. V was clipped by 6 bases and J by 2 bases; unmatched bases: 7. Germline assignment: CDR1 SQVTM and CDR2 ANQGSEA. This CDR3 comprises 13 residues. CDR3 nucleotides: TGCAGCGTAGTGGGACTATCAACCTACGAGCAGTACTTC. It specifies CSVVGLSTYEQYF.

The chain combines TRBV11-2 with TRBJ2-3; D unclear. The CDR3 is 14 residues long. V was clipped by 0 bases and J by 5 bases, with 9 bases between them. Looked up from germline, CDR1 is SGHAT and CDR2 is FQNNGV. CDR3 amino acids: CASSLDVAEDTQYF. CDR3 in DNA: TGTGCCAGCAGCTTAGATGTCGCAGAAGATACGCAGTATTTT.